This is a list of T cell receptor beta chains from one sample in a study of T cells in Graves' hyperthyroidism and ophthalmopathy. TCRdb called the multiplex PCR reads again in MiXCR, with one record for every CDR3 protein. The sample shows a few hundred thousand distinct CDR3 sequences, 12% to 15% of them seen only once. Input material: blood. These receptors were taken from a woman in her forties with Graves' hyperthyroidism. CDR3s include the opening cysteine and the closing phenylalanine or tryptophan. A D gene is named only where the DNA matches it firmly. Rows give clone size only sometimes, using once, few, many, or a class for an expanded clone.

J,D,size,V,DNA,CDR3
TRBJ2-7,TRBD2,.,TRBV20-1,TGCAGTGCTAGAGATTGGGCGGGAGGCAACTACGAGCAGTACTTC,CSARDWAGGNYEQYF
TRBJ2-3,TRBD2,.,TRBV4-1,TGCGCCAGCAGGGCGACTAGCGCGTTAACAGATACGCAGTATTTT,CASRATSALTDTQYF
TRBJ1-5,.,.,TRBV6-1,TGTGCCAGCAGCTCGGGACTCGGGGGGGGTCAGCCCCAGCATTTT,CASSSGLGGGQPQHF
TRBJ1-2,.,many,TRBV28,TGTGCCAGCAGTTTATCCCCCCCAGGACAGAACTATGGCTACACCTTC,CASSLSPPGQNYGYTF
TRBJ2-7,.,many,TRBV6-2/TRBV6-3,TGTGCCAGCATAGGTGGGGGCTGGAACTACGAGCAGTACTTC,CASIGGGWNYEQYF
TRBJ2-1,TRBD2,.,TRBV7-9,TGTGCCAGCAGCCCCCCGTCGGCGGGAGGGGTCGATGAGCAGTTCTTC,CASSPPSAGGVDEQFF
TRBJ1-3,.,many,TRBV5-5,TGTGCCAGCACCATGACCGGGGCTGGAAACACCATATATTTT,CASTMTGAGNTIYF
TRBJ1-1,.,.,TRBV7-8,TGTGCCAGCAGCTTTAATCCCTGGGGGGGGAGGGAGAACACTGAAGCTTTCTTT,CASSFNPWGGRENTEAFF
TRBJ1-1,.,many,TRBV12-3/TRBV12-4,TGTGCCAGCATCCGCGACACTGAAGCTTTCTTT,CASIRDTEAFF
TRBJ1-1,.,few,TRBV14,TGTGCCAGCAGCCTTACCGGACAGAACGCTGAAGCTTTCTTT,CASSLTGQNAEAFF
TRBJ1-2,.,.,TRBV5-6,TGTGCCAGCAGCTTAGGCCCTCTTGGGGGTACAGGGAGGGTGAGAGGCTACACCTTC,CASSLGPLGGTGRVRGYTF
TRBJ2-3,.,many,TRBV7-8,TGTGCCAGCAGCTTAAGGAGGGGACTCGGAGATACGCAGTATTTT,CASSLRRGLGDTQYF
TRBJ1-6,TRBD1,few,TRBV6-1,TGTGCCAGCAGTGAAGGGACAGGCCTACCCCTCCACTTT,CASSEGTGLPLHF
TRBJ2-1,TRBD2,many,TRBV6-1,TGTGCCAGCAACGAACTAGCGGAGTATTCCTACAATGAGCAGTTCTTC,CASNELAEYSYNEQFF
TRBJ2-7,TRBD2,few,TRBV20-1,TGCAGTGCTAGAGATCGTTTCGGGGCTAGCGGGAGTTTCGAGCAGTACTTC,CSARDRFGASGSFEQYF
TRBJ2-1,TRBD2,.,TRBV4-1,TGCGCCAGCAGCCAAGTAGCGGGACTAGCGGGCACTTACAATGAGCAGTTCTTC,CASSQVAGLAGTYNEQFF
TRBJ2-7,TRBD2,.,TRBV27,TGTGCCAGCAGTCCGGCGGGAGGGATCTCCTACGAGCAGTACTTC,CASSPAGGISYEQYF
TRBJ2-1,TRBD2,many,TRBV5-1,TGCGCCAGCAGCTTCCAGGCTAGCGGGGCCAATGAGCAGTTCTTC,CASSFQASGANEQFF
TRBJ2-5,.,many,TRBV9,TGTGCCAGCAGCCCCGTAGCGGAAGAGACCCAGTACTTC,CASSPVAEETQYF
TRBJ2-3,.,many,TRBV2,TGTGCCAGCAGTGTAGAGGCCTTTACTAGGCCAGATACGCAGTATTTT,CASSVEAFTRPDTQYF
TRBJ2-2,TRBD2,many,TRBV7-2,TGTGCCAGCAGCTCGGGACTAGCGGGAGGTCCATCAAACACCGGGGAGCTGTTTTTT,CASSSGLAGGPSNTGELFF
TRBJ1-2,TRBD1,.,TRBV9,TGTGCCAGCAGTGCGGGACAGGGGCTATCAAACTATGGCTACACCTTC,CASSAGQGLSNYGYTF
TRBJ2-1,TRBD2,many,TRBV20-1,TGCAGTGCTAGTGGGCTAGCGGGAGTCGATGAGCAGTTCTTC,CSASGLAGVDEQFF
TRBJ2-3,TRBD1,.,TRBV28,TGTGCCAGCACCACACCGGGACAGGGGCCCCCGGCGCAGTATTTT,CASTTPGQGPPAQYF